Listed below are T cell receptor beta chains from one sample, sequenced in a study of blood T cell repertoires in COVID-19. Libraries were prepared by immunoSEQ multiplex PCR; TCRdb keeps only in-frame clonotypes and omits some of them. Of about 240,000 clones listed, about 85% are singletons. Sequencing used peripheral blood. These receptors were obtained from a man in his sixties who had recovered from COVID-19. CDR3s include the opening cysteine and the closing phenylalanine or tryptophan. D genes are given only for firm matches. Part of the rows lack a size; the others show once, few, many or a class for expanded clones.

- | - | TRBJ1-2 | TRBV27 | TGTGCCAGCAGGGGTGGACAGCCCGGTAACTATGGCTACACCTTC | CASRGGQPGNYGYTF
TRBD1 | - | TRBJ1-2 | TRBV3-1/TRBV3-2 | TGTGCCAGCAGCCATCGGACAGGGGATGGCTACACCTTC | CASSHRTGDGYTF
TRBD1 | - | TRBJ2-7 | TRBV12-5 | TGTGCTAGTGGTTTGGTCGGACAGGGGGCCCACGAGCAGTACTTC | CASGLVGQGAHEQYF
- | - | TRBJ1-1 | TRBV30 | TGTGCCTGGAGTGTAGTCTCAGTGAACACTGAAGCTTTCTTT | CAWSVVSVNTEAFF
- | - | TRBJ2-3 | TRBV27 | TGTGCCAGCAGTTTAACCCCTCCAGGGGTCTATGGTGCAGATACGCAGTATTTT | CASSLTPPGVYGADTQYF
TRBD2 | - | TRBJ2-3 | TRBV6-2/TRBV6-3 | TGTGCCAGCAGTTACGCCTGGGTTAGCGGGGGGAACACAGATACGCAGTATTTT | CASSYAWVSGGNTDTQYF
TRBD1 | - | TRBJ2-1 | TRBV27 | TGTGCCAGCAGATTATCCTGGACAGGGAACATGTTCTTC | CASRLSWTGNMFF
- | - | TRBJ1-6 | TRBV1 | TGCACCAGCAGCTCGATTCCACGGGACAGAAATAATTCACCCCTCCACTTT | CTSSSIPRDRNNSPLHF
TRBD1 | once | TRBJ2-2 | TRBV19 | TGTGCCAGTAGTATCAGGACAGGGGGGACCACCGGGGAGCTGTTTTTT | CASSIRTGGTTGELFF
TRBD1 | - | TRBJ1-1 | TRBV7-9 | TGTGCCAGCAGCTGGGACAGTTCTGAAGCTTTCTTT | CASSWDSSEAFF
- | - | TRBJ1-1 | TRBV30 | TGTGCCTGGCTCCCCAGCGGAGAGGGGAACACTGAAGCTTTCTTT | CAWLPSGEGNTEAFF
TRBD1 | - | TRBJ2-5 | TRBV3-1/TRBV3-2 | TGTGCCAGCAGCCAGGTTGGGACAGCGGAGACCCAGTACTTC | CASSQVGTAETQYF
TRBD1 | - | TRBJ2-1 | TRBV7-2 | TGTGCCAGCAGCTTACAGGGGGCAACCTACAATGAGCAGTTCTTC | CASSLQGATYNEQFF
TRBD2 | once | TRBJ2-7 | TRBV5-4 | TGTGCCAGCAGCTTGGCGGCGGGAGCGAAACCCTCGGAGCAGTACTTC | CASSLAAGAKPSEQYF
TRBD1 | - | TRBJ1-6 | TRBV10-2 | TGCGCCAGCAGTACAGGGGGGGAAGGTAATTCACCCCTCCACTTT | CASSTGGEGNSPLHF
- | - | TRBJ1-1 | TRBV19 | TGTGCCACCTCCGCAGGGGTGACTGAAGCTTTCTTT | CATSAGVTEAFF
- | once | TRBJ2-2 | TRBV5-4 | TGTGCCAGCAGGTCCACTAGTGCGAACACCGGGGAGCTGTTTTTT | CASRSTSANTGELFF
- | - | TRBJ2-3 | TRBV27 | TGTGCCAGCAGTTTTGCGGGGCAGACAGATACGCAGTATTTT | CASSFAGQTDTQYF
- | - | TRBJ1-3 | TRBV11-2 | TGTGCCAGCAGCTCGACGGGGAACACCATATATTTT | CASSSTGNTIYF
- | - | TRBJ2-5 | TRBV5-4 | TGTGCCAGCAGCTTAGCCGGGGAGAAGACCCAGTACTTC | CASSLAGEKTQYF